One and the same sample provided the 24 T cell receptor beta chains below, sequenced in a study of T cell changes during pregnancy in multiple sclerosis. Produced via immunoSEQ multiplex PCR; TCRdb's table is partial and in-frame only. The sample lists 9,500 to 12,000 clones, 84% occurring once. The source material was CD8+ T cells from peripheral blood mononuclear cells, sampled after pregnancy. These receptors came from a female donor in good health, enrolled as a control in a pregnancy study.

CDR3 residues: CASSLVSSGYTGELFF. The CDR3 DNA is TGTGCCAGCAGCTTAGTCTCTAGCGGGTACACCGGGGAGCTGTTTTTT. The chain couples TRBV7-8 to TRBJ2-2; 8 bases match TRBD2. V was pared by 1 base and J by 3 bases, with 4 bases of the junction left unmatched. The length of the CDR3 is 16 residues. In germline, CDR1 is SGHVS, CDR2 FQNEAQ.

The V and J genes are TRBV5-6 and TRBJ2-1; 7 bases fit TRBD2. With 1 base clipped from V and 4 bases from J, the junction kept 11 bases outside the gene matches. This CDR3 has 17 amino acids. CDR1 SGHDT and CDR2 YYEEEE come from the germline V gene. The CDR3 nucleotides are TGTGCCAGCAGCTTGAGAGGGGTGCTGGGGGGGTACAATGAGCAGTTCTTC. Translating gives CASSLRGVLGGYNEQFF. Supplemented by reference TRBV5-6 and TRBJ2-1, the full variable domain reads DAGVTQSPTHLIKTRGQQVTLRCSPKSGHDTVSWYQQALGQGPQFIFQYYEEEERQRGNFPDRFSGHQFPNYSSELNVNALLLGDSALYLCASSLRGVLGGYNEQFFGPGTRLTVL.

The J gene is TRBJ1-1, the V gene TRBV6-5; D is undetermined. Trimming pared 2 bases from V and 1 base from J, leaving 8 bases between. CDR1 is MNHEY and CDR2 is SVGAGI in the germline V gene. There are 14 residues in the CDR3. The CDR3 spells CASSYGEENTEAFF. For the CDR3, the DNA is TGTGCCAGCAGTTACGGCGAGGAGAACACTGAAGCTTTCTTT.

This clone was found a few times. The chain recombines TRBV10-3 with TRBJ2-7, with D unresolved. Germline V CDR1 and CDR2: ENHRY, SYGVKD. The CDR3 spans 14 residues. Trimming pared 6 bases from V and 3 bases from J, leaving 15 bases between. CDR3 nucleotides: TGTGCCATCAGCTTAGGTGCAGGATACTACGAGCAGTACTTC. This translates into CAISLGAGYYEQYF.

CDR3 in DNA: TGTGCCATCAGTGAGTCCAGATCGGGACTAGCGGTGAATGAGCAGTTCTTC. This sequence encodes CAISESRSGLAVNEQFF. The rearrangement uses TRBV10-3 and TRBJ2-1; 11 positions match TRBD2. The germline V gene encodes CDR1 ENHRY and CDR2 SYGVKD. This CDR3 has 17 residues. Losses at the gene ends were 0 bases for V and 7 bases for J; bases not matched to a gene: 8.

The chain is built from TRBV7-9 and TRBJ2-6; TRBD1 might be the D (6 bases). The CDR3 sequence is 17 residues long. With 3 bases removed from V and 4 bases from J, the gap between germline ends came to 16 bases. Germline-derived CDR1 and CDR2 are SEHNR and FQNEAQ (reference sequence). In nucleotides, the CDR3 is TGTGCCAGCAGCTTGGTAGGGACATTCGGGGGGGCCAACGTCCTGACTTTC. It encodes CASSLVGTFGGANVLTF.

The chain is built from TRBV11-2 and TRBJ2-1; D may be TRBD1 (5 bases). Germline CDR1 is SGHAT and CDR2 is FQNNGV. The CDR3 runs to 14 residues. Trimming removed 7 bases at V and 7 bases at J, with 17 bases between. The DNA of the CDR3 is TGTGCCAGCAACCTAGGGGTCAGCCGTAATGAGCAGTTCTTC. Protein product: CASNLGVSRNEQFF.

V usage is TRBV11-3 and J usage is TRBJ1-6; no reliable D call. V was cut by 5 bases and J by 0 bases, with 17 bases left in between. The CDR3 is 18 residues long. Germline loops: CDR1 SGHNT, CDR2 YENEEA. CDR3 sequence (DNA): TGTGCCAGCAGCCTCACAGAAGACGCGAGCTCCTATAATTCACCCCTCCACTTT. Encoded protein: CASSLTEDASSYNSPLHF.

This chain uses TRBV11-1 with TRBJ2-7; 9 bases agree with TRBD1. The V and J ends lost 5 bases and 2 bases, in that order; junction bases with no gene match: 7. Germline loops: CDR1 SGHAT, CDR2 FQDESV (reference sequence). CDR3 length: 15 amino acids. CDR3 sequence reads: CASSPFGTGPYEQYF. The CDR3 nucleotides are TGTGCCAGCAGCCCGTTTGGGACAGGGCCCTACGAGCAGTACTTC.

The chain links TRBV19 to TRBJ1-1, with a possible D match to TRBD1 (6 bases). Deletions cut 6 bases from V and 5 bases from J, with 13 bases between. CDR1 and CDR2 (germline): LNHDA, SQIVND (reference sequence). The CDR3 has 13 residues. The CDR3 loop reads CASRQGRNTEAFF. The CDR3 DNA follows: TGTGCCAGTAGGCAGGGGAGAAATACTGAAGCTTTCTTT.

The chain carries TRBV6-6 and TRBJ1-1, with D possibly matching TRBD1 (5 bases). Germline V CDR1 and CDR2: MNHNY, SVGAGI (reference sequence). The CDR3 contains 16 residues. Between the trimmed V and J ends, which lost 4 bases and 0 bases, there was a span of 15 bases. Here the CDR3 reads CASSFDSTALNTEAFF. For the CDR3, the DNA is TGTGCCAGCAGTTTTGACTCGACAGCTCTGAACACTGAAGCTTTCTTT.

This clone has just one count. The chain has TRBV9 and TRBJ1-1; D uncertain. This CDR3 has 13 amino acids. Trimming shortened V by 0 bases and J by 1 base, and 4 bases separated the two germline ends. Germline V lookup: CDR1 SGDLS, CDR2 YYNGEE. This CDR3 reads CASSVGRNTEAFF. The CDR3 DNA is TGTGCCAGCAGCGTAGGTAGGAACACTGAAGCTTTCTTT. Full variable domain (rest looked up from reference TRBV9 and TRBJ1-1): DSGVTQTPKHLITATGQRVTLRCSPRSGDLSVYWYQQSLDQGLQFLIQYYNGEERAKGNILERFSAQQFPDLHSELNLSSLELGDSALYFCASSVGRNTEAFFGQGTRLTVV.

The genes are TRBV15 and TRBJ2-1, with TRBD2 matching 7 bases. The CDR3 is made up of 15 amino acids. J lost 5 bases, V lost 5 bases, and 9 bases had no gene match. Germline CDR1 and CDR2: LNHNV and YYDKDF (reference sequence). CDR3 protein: CATSPRTRPHNEQFF. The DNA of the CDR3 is TGTGCCACCAGCCCACGGACTAGACCCCACAATGAGCAGTTCTTC.

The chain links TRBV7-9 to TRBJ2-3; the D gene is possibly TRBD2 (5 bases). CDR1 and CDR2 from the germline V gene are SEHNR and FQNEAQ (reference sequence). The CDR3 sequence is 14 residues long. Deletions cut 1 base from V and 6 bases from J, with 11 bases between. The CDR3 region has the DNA TGTGCCAGCAGCTTAGTGGTTGGCGGGGATACGCAGTATTTT. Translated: CASSLVVGGDTQYF.

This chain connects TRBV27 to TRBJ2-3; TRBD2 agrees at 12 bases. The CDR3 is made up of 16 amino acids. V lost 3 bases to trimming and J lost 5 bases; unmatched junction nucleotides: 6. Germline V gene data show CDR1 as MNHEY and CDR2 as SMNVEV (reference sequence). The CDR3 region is CASSLRTSGIVDTQYF. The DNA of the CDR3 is TGTGCCAGCAGTTTGAGGACTAGCGGGATTGTAGATACGCAGTATTTT.

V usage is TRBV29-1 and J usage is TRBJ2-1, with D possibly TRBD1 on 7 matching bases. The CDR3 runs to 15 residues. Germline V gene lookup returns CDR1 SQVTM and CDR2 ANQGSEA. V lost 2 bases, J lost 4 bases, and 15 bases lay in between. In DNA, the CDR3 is TGCAGCGTTGAACTGGCAGGGGGGCGGTACAATGAGCAGTTCTTC. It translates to CSVELAGGRYNEQFF.

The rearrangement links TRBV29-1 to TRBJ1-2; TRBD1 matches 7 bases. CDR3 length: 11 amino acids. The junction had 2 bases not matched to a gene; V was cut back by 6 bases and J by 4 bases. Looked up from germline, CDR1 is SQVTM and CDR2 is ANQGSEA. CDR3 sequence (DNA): TGCAGCGTGACAGGGTTCTATGGCTACACCTTC. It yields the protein CSVTGFYGYTF.

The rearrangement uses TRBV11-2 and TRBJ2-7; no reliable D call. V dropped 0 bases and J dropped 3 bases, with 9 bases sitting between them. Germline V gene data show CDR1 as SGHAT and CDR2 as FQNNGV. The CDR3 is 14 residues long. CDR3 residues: CASSLDVSVYEQYF. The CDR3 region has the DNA TGTGCCAGCAGCTTAGATGTGTCGGTCTACGAGCAGTACTTC.

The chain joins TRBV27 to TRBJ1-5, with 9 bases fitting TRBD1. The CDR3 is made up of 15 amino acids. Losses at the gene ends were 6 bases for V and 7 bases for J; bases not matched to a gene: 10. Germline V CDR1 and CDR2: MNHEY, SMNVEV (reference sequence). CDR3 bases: TGTGCCAGCAGCGGGGGGACAGGGCAGTTGCAGCCCCAGCATTTT. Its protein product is CASSGGTGQLQPQHF.

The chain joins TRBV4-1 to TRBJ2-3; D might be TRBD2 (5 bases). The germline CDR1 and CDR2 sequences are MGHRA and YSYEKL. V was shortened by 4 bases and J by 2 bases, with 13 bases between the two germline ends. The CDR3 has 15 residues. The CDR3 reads CASSPVERYTDTQYF. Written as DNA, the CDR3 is TGCGCCAGCAGCCCCGTGGAGCGGTACACAGATACGCAGTATTTT.

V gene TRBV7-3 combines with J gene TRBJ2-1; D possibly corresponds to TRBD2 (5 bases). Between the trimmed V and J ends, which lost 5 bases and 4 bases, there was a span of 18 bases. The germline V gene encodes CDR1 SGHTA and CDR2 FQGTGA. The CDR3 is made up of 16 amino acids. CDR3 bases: TGTGCCAGCAGCCCCTGGGAGCGGATAAGTTACAATGAGCAGTTCTTC. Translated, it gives CASSPWERISYNEQFF.

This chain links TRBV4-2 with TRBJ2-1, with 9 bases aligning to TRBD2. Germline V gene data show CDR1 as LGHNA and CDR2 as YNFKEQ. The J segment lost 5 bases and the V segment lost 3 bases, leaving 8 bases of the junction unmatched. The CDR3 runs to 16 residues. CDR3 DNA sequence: TGTGCCAGCAGCCAGTTGCGGGGGGGATATCACAATGAGCAGTTCTTC. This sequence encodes CASSQLRGGYHNEQFF.

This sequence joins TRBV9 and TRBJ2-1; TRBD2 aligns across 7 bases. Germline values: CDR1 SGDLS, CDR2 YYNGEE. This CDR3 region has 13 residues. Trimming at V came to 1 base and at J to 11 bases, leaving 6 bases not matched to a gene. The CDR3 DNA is TGTGCCAGCAGCGTACCGGGACTAACAAAGCAGTTCTTC. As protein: CASSVPGLTKQFF.

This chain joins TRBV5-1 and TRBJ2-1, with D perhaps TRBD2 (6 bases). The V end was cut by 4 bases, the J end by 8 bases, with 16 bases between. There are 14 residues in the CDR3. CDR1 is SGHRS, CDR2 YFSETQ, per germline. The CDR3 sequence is CASSLRGGHDEQFF. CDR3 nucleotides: TGCGCCAGCAGCCTACGGGGAGGTCACGATGAGCAGTTCTTC.